The rows below give T cell receptor beta chains drawn from one sample of a study of cytomegalovirus exposure and HLA in healthy donors. Some clones are missing from TCRdb's copy, which holds only in-frame ones; the method was immunoSEQ multiplex PCR. The sample lists some 170,000 clones; roughly 81% were seen once. Material: PBMCs. The receptors here all came from a woman under 30 in good health and CMV-seropositive. Each CDR3 is given with its conserved first and last residue. The order of the fields is V gene, J gene, clone size, D gene, CDR3 DNA, CDR3 protein. A D gene is named only where the DNA matches it firmly. Clone size, where shown, is once, few, many, or a class for clones that have expanded.

V gene: TRBV30
J gene: TRBJ1-1
clone size: -
D gene: -
CDR3 DNA: TGTGCCTGGGGACAGTTGAACACTGAAGCTTTCTTT
CDR3 protein: CAWGQLNTEAFF

V gene: TRBV27
J gene: TRBJ2-1
clone size: once
D gene: -
CDR3 DNA: TGTGCCAGCAGTCCCTTTTGGGCAGGAATATCCTACAATGAGCAGTTCTTC
CDR3 protein: CASSPFWAGISYNEQFF

V gene: TRBV7-3
J gene: TRBJ2-6
clone size: -
D gene: -
CDR3 DNA: TGTGCCAGCAGCTTAATCCCAGCCTCTGGGGCCAACGGCCTGACTTTC
CDR3 protein: CASSLIPASGANGLTF

V gene: TRBV11-2
J gene: TRBJ1-3
clone size: -
D gene: -
CDR3 DNA: TGTGCCAGCAGCCCCCGGGTATCTCAATCCTCTGGAAACACCATATATTTT
CDR3 protein: CASSPRVSQSSGNTIYF

V gene: TRBV5-1
J gene: TRBJ2-2
clone size: once
D gene: TRBD2
CDR3 DNA: TGCGCCAGCAGCTTGGGTGGGACTACCCCGAGCGAGCTGTTTTTT
CDR3 protein: CASSLGGTTPSELFF

V gene: TRBV2
J gene: TRBJ2-5
clone size: once
D gene: -
CDR3 DNA: TGTGCCAGCAGTGATCGTATTAGCGGTCAAGAGACCCAGTACTTC
CDR3 protein: CASSDRISGQETQYF

V gene: TRBV7-3
J gene: TRBJ1-2
clone size: -
D gene: TRBD1
CDR3 DNA: TGTGCCAGCAGCTTAGAAGGGACAGATTATGGCTACACCTTC
CDR3 protein: CASSLEGTDYGYTF

V gene: TRBV19
J gene: TRBJ1-2
clone size: few
D gene: -
CDR3 DNA: TGTGCCAGTAGTAGCCAGGGTGCTCTTAACTATGGCTACACCTTC
CDR3 protein: CASSSQGALNYGYTF

V gene: TRBV19
J gene: TRBJ2-2
clone size: -
D gene: -
CDR3 DNA: TGTGCCAGTAGTTTGCAAGGGGGCGGGGAGCTGTTTTTT
CDR3 protein: CASSLQGGGELFF

V gene: TRBV6-1
J gene: TRBJ2-2
clone size: -
D gene: TRBD2
CDR3 DNA: TGTGCCAGTGGGGGGGGAAACAAGGCCGGGGAGCTGTTTTTT
CDR3 protein: CASGGGNKAGELFF

V gene: TRBV30
J gene: TRBJ1-2
clone size: -
D gene: -
CDR3 DNA: TGTGCCTGGAGTGTTTCATATGGCTACACCTTC
CDR3 protein: CAWSVSYGYTF

V gene: TRBV7-3
J gene: TRBJ1-1
clone size: -
D gene: -
CDR3 DNA: TGTGCCAGCAGCGACCCTAGTCAGAGGGAAGCTTTCTTT
CDR3 protein: CASSDPSQREAFF

V gene: TRBV10-1
J gene: TRBJ2-1
clone size: -
D gene: -
CDR3 DNA: TGCGCCAGCAGTGAGAAAGTCGACAGCTTGGATGAGCAGTTCTTC
CDR3 protein: CASSEKVDSLDEQFF

V gene: TRBV9
J gene: TRBJ2-5
clone size: -
D gene: -
CDR3 DNA: TGTGCCAGCAGCGTAGATCCCCGTCCTATAGCCCAGTACTTC
CDR3 protein: CASSVDPRPIAQYF

V gene: TRBV2
J gene: TRBJ1-2
clone size: -
D gene: TRBD1
CDR3 DNA: TGTGCCAGCAGTGAATTTTGGGACAGGGGTTCCTATGGCTACACCTTC
CDR3 protein: CASSEFWDRGSYGYTF

V gene: TRBV28
J gene: TRBJ1-5
clone size: -
D gene: -
CDR3 DNA: TGTGCCAGCAGTTTCATCAATCAGCCCCAGCATTTT
CDR3 protein: CASSFINQPQHF

V gene: TRBV7-2
J gene: TRBJ2-7
clone size: few
D gene: -
CDR3 DNA: TGTGCCAGCAGCTCGAGGTACGGGGGTTGTCACTTC
CDR3 protein: CASSSRYGGCHF

V gene: TRBV7-2
J gene: TRBJ2-1
clone size: -
D gene: TRBD2
CDR3 DNA: TGTGCCAGCAGCCGCGAATTCACTAGCGGGCTCAATGAGCAGTTCTTC
CDR3 protein: CASSREFTSGLNEQFF

V gene: TRBV19
J gene: TRBJ2-1
clone size: -
D gene: TRBD2
CDR3 DNA: TGTGCCAGTAGTATAGCGGGGGGGGTCGGCAATGAGCAGTTCTTC
CDR3 protein: CASSIAGGVGNEQFF

V gene: TRBV19
J gene: TRBJ2-2
clone size: -
D gene: -
CDR3 DNA: TGTGCCACATCCAGGGCCGGGGAGCTGTTTTTT
CDR3 protein: CATSRAGELFF

V gene: TRBV15
J gene: TRBJ2-5
clone size: -
D gene: TRBD2
CDR3 DNA: TGTGCCACCAGCAGTCCTACTAGCGGGGGAGAGACCCAGTACTTC
CDR3 protein: CATSSPTSGGETQYF

V gene: TRBV4-2
J gene: TRBJ2-6
clone size: -
D gene: -
CDR3 DNA: TGTGCCAGCAACCCGGGACAACAAATCTCTGGGGCCAACGGCCTGACTTTC
CDR3 protein: CASNPGQQISGANGLTF

V gene: TRBV10-3
J gene: TRBJ2-7
clone size: -
D gene: -
CDR3 DNA: TGTGCCATCAGTGATCCCTCGGACAAGGCTTACTACGAGCAGTACTTC
CDR3 protein: CAISDPSDKAYYEQYF

V gene: TRBV29-1
J gene: TRBJ2-4
clone size: -
D gene: -
CDR3 DNA: TGCAGCGTTGAAGGGGTCAGCCTGGGGGCCAAAAACAGTCAGTACTTC
CDR3 protein: CSVEGVSLGAKNSQYF

V gene: TRBV7-2
J gene: TRBJ2-5
clone size: -
D gene: TRBD1
CDR3 DNA: TGTGCCAGCAGCTCGACAGGGTGGCAAGAGACCCAGTACTTC
CDR3 protein: CASSSTGWQETQYF

V gene: TRBV7-8
J gene: TRBJ1-2
clone size: -
D gene: -
CDR3 DNA: TGTGCCAGCAGCCCCTCCCGACAGGCTAACTATGGCTACACCTTC
CDR3 protein: CASSPSRQANYGYTF

V gene: TRBV18
J gene: TRBJ1-4
clone size: -
D gene: -
CDR3 DNA: TGTGCCAGCTCACCTCTGACCGAGTCAGGAGAAAAACTGTTTTTT
CDR3 protein: CASSPLTESGEKLFF

V gene: TRBV5-1
J gene: TRBJ2-5
clone size: once
D gene: TRBD2
CDR3 DNA: TGCGCCAGCAGCATAACGGGACTAGCGGGGGTCGGGGAGACCCAGTACTTC
CDR3 protein: CASSITGLAGVGETQYF

V gene: TRBV10-2
J gene: TRBJ1-1
clone size: -
D gene: -
CDR3 DNA: TGCGCCAGCAGTGAGGGACACTATGAAGCTTTCTTT
CDR3 protein: CASSEGHYEAFF

V gene: TRBV5-5
J gene: TRBJ2-3
clone size: -
D gene: -
CDR3 DNA: TGTGCCAGCAGAAAGACAGGACCTAGCACAGATACGCAGTATTTT
CDR3 protein: CASRKTGPSTDTQYF

V gene: TRBV1
J gene: TRBJ1-5
clone size: -
D gene: -
CDR3 DNA: -
CDR3 protein: CTSSLEVGQGNQPQHF

V gene: TRBV7-2
J gene: TRBJ2-7
clone size: -
D gene: -
CDR3 DNA: TGTGCCAGCAGCTTAAGCAGGGTCTCCTACGAGCAGTACTTC
CDR3 protein: CASSLSRVSYEQYF

V gene: TRBV19
J gene: TRBJ1-2
clone size: -
D gene: -
CDR3 DNA: TGTGCCAGTAGTAAAACAGGACGAGCTAACTATGGCTACACCTTC
CDR3 protein: CASSKTGRANYGYTF

V gene: TRBV5-4
J gene: TRBJ2-5
clone size: -
D gene: -
CDR3 DNA: TGTGCCAGCAGCCGGCCAGTGGGGGGTCAACAAGAGACCCAGTACTTC
CDR3 protein: CASSRPVGGQQETQYF

V gene: TRBV4-1
J gene: TRBJ2-3
clone size: -
D gene: -
CDR3 DNA: TGCGCCAGCAGCCAAGTCCCTAGTAGCACAGATACGCAGTATTTT
CDR3 protein: CASSQVPSSTDTQYF

V gene: TRBV28
J gene: TRBJ1-5
clone size: -
D gene: -
CDR3 DNA: TGTGCCAGCAGAGCTAAGAGCTACTATAGCAATCAGCCCCAGCATTTT
CDR3 protein: CASRAKSYYSNQPQHF

V gene: TRBV2
J gene: TRBJ2-5
clone size: -
D gene: -
CDR3 DNA: TGTGCCAGCAGTGAAGAGAGGATGGCGTACCAAGAGACCCAGTACTTC
CDR3 protein: CASSEERMAYQETQYF

V gene: TRBV5-1
J gene: TRBJ1-6
clone size: -
D gene: -
CDR3 DNA: TGCGCCAGCAGGCGCACGAATTCACCCCTCCACTTT
CDR3 protein: CASRRTNSPLHF

V gene: TRBV7-2
J gene: TRBJ2-7
clone size: few
D gene: TRBD1
CDR3 DNA: TGTGCCAGCAGCTGGGGACAGGGGGACGAGCAGTACTTC
CDR3 protein: CASSWGQGDEQYF

V gene: TRBV27
J gene: TRBJ1-5
clone size: -
D gene: -
CDR3 DNA: TGTGCCAGCAGTTTATTGGGCCCAAATCAGCCCCAGCATTTT
CDR3 protein: CASSLLGPNQPQHF

V gene: TRBV6-1
J gene: TRBJ2-7
clone size: few
D gene: -
CDR3 DNA: TGTGCCAGCAGTGAAGGGGAGGGGGGGCCCTACGAGCAGTACTTC
CDR3 protein: CASSEGEGGPYEQYF

V gene: TRBV27
J gene: TRBJ2-2
clone size: once
D gene: TRBD1
CDR3 DNA: TGTGCCAGCTCTGCCACAGGGGGCACCGGGGAGCTGTTTTTT
CDR3 protein: CASSATGGTGELFF

V gene: TRBV5-4
J gene: TRBJ2-5
clone size: -
D gene: -
CDR3 DNA: TGTGCCAGCAGCTTGGTAGCCATACAAGAGACCCAGTACTTC
CDR3 protein: CASSLVAIQETQYF

V gene: TRBV18
J gene: TRBJ1-2
clone size: -
D gene: TRBD1
CDR3 DNA: TGTGCCAGCTCACCAGGACAGGAGCGGTTTAACTATGGCTACACCTTC
CDR3 protein: CASSPGQERFNYGYTF

V gene: TRBV15
J gene: TRBJ2-7
clone size: -
D gene: -
CDR3 DNA: TGTGCCACCAGCAGAGAGTATGGACAGAACGTGTACGAGCAGTACTTC
CDR3 protein: CATSREYGQNVYEQYF

V gene: TRBV4-3
J gene: TRBJ2-5
clone size: once
D gene: TRBD1
CDR3 DNA: TGCGCCAGCAGCCATGGACAGGGTATCGAAGAGACCCAGTACTTC
CDR3 protein: CASSHGQGIEETQYF

V gene: TRBV19
J gene: TRBJ2-7
clone size: once
D gene: -
CDR3 DNA: TGTGCCAGTAGTAGGGGGCTAGGGACCGGCTCCTACGAGCAGTACTTC
CDR3 protein: CASSRGLGTGSYEQYF

V gene: TRBV10-3
J gene: TRBJ1-5
clone size: -
D gene: -
CDR3 DNA: TGTGCCATCAGTGGGACAGATCAGCCCCAGCATTTT
CDR3 protein: CAISGTDQPQHF

V gene: TRBV7-9
J gene: TRBJ2-5
clone size: -
D gene: -
CDR3 DNA: TGTGCCAGCAGCTTAGGTGGGGGGGAGACCCAGTACTTC
CDR3 protein: CASSLGGGETQYF

V gene: TRBV9
J gene: TRBJ1-6
clone size: -
D gene: TRBD1
CDR3 DNA: TGTGCCAGCAGCAACCCGGACAGGCTTAATTCACCCCTCCACTTT
CDR3 protein: CASSNPDRLNSPLHF